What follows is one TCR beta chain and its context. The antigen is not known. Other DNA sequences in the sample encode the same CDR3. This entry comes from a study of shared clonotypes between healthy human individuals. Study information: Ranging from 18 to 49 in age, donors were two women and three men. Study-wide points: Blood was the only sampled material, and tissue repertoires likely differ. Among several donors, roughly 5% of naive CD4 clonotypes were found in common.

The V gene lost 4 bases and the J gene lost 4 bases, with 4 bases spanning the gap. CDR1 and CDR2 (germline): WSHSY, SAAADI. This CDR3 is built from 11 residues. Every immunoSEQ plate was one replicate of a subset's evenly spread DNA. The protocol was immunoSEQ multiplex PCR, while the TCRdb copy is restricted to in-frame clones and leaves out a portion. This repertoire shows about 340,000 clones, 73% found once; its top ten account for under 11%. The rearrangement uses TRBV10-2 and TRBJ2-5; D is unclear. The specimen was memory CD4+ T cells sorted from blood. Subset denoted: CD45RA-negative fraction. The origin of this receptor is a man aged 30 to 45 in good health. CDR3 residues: CASSGGETQYF. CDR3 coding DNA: TGCGCCAGCAGTGGAGGAGAGACCCAGTACTTC.